This T cell receptor beta chain derives from a study of Ad26.COV2.S vaccination and SARS-CoV-2 variants. Study-wide context: Within the COV1001 Ad26.COV2.S trial arm, the donor was enrolled.

The assay was immunoSEQ multiplex PCR, and TCRdb's table has in-frame clones only and misses some. The table shows over 400,000 clones, with about 92% occurring only once. Treatment meaning: around 19 received Ad26.COV2.S at low or high dose, single or two shots; 5 received placebo; per-sample allocation not given. Each sample was drawn 63 days after the first injection (of vaccine or placebo). A remark on this clone: Its antigen is unidentified.

Germline loops: CDR1 MNHEY, CDR2 SMNVEV (reference sequence). The CDR3 has 14 amino acids. Between the trimmed V and J ends, which lost 3 bases and 6 bases, there was a span of 11 bases. General study findings and limits: Possible underestimation of total T cell responses by the TCR breadth and depth analyses was noted.

The sample here was peripheral blood, taken in a trial of Ad26.COV2.S vaccine versus placebo. The clonotype originates from a person aged 18 to 59 who received the Ad26.COV2.S COVID-19 vaccine or a placebo. The chain is built from TRBV27 and TRBJ2-2; no clear D gene. The CDR3 loop is CASSLSRGSGELFF. The CDR3 DNA follows: TGTGCCAGCAGTTTGTCTCGTGGGTCCGGGGAGCTGTTTTTT.